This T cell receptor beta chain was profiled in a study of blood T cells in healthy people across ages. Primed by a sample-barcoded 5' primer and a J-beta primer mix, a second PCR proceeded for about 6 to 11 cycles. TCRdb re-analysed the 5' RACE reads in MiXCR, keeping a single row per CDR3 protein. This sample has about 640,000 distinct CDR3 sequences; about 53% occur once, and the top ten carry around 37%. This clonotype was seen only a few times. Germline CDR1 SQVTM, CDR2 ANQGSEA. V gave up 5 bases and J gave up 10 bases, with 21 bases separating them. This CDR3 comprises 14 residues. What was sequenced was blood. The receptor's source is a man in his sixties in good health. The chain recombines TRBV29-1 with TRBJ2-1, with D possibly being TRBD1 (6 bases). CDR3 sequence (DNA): TGCAGCGTTCACGGGGACACAACGCCGATGGAGCAGTTCTTC. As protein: CSVHGDTTPMEQFF.